The 20 T cell receptor beta chains below all came from one sample that was sequenced in a study of T cell responses to AZD1222 COVID-19 vaccine. Data came from immunoSEQ multiplex PCR; TCRdb stores just in-frame clones and leaves some out. The sample consists of approximately 150,000 clones, 75% to 95% of them appearing once. The sequenced sample was peripheral blood, obtained 28 days after the second AZD1222 dose. All receptors derive from an adult who received the AZD1222 COVID-19 vaccine.

CDR3 region: CASSEEGGYGNTIYF. The CDR3, as DNA: TGTGCCAGCAGTGAAGAAGGGGGCTACGGAAACACCATATATTTT. V and J are TRBV6-1 and TRBJ1-3, with 7 bases fitting TRBD1. The CDR3 spans 15 residues. J lost 4 bases, V lost 1 base, and 4 bases had no gene match. Germline loops: CDR1 MNHNS, CDR2 SASEGT.

The chain carries TRBV30 and TRBJ1-2, with D perhaps matching TRBD1 (5 bases). Trimming took 3 bases from V and 4 from J, leaving 12 bases between them. The CDR3 has 13 residues. Germline V CDR1 and CDR2: GTSNPN, SVGIG (reference sequence). CDR3: CAWSPDSSYGYTF. The CDR3 DNA reads TGTGCCTGGAGCCCCGACAGTAGCTATGGCTACACCTTC.

This chain joins TRBV9 and TRBJ2-5; 7 nucleotides agree with TRBD1. The CDR3 spans 19 residues. Germline CDR1 SGDLS, CDR2 YYNGEE. Losses at the gene ends were 0 bases for V and 1 base for J; bases not matched to a gene: 15. CDR3 DNA sequence: TGTGCCAGCAGCGTAGGCGATAGTCTTTATCGACAGGGCCAAGAGACCCAGTACTTC. Its translation: CASSVGDSLYRQGQETQYF.

This chain uses TRBV29-1 with TRBJ1-5, with no clear D. This CDR3 has 14 residues. CDR1 and CDR2 (germline): SQVTM, ANQGSEA. V was trimmed by 6 bases and J by 1 base, leaving 13 bases between them. The CDR3 sequence: CSVQRRASNQPQHF. As DNA, the CDR3 is TGCAGCGTCCAAAGACGGGCAAGCAATCAGCCCCAGCATTTT.

The chain employs TRBV2 and TRBJ2-5, with 7 bases aligning to TRBD2. The CDR3 sequence is 15 residues long. J lost 1 base, V lost 4 bases, and 6 bases had no gene match. CDR1 is SNHLY, CDR2 FYNNEI, per germline. The CDR3 nucleotides are TGTGCCAGCAGTGTTTCCGGCGGGGGCCAAGAGACCCAGTACTTC. Its translation is CASSVSGGGQETQYF.

In regard to this clone: This same CDR3 is encoded by further DNA sequences in the sample. The genes are TRBV11-2 and TRBJ1-1, with no clear D. This CDR3 has 14 residues. Per the germline V gene, CDR1 is SGHAT and CDR2 is FQNNGV. V gave up 0 bases and J gave up 0 bases, with 5 bases separating them. This CDR3 is CASSLDGLNTEAFF. The CDR3 DNA is TGTGCCAGCAGCTTAGATGGATTGAACACTGAAGCTTTCTTT. The full variable domain, in which reference TRBV11-2 and TRBJ1-1 provide the parts outside the CDR3, is EAGVAQSPRYKIIEKRQSVAFWCNPISGHATLYWYQQILGQGPKLLIQFQNNGVVDDSQLPKDRFSAERLKGVDSTLKIQPAKLEDSAVYLCASSLDGLNTEAFFGQGTRLTVV.

The chain combines TRBV6-5 with TRBJ1-1, with D possibly matching TRBD1 (5 bases). The CDR3 covers 13 residues. CDR1 MNHEY and CDR2 SVGAGI come from the germline V gene. The V end lost 6 bases, the J end lost 5 bases, and 13 bases lay between the germline ends. The CDR3 loop reads CASRRGGVTEAFF. CDR3 in DNA: TGTGCCAGCAGGAGGGGAGGAGTGACTGAAGCTTTCTTT.

The V and J genes are TRBV15 and TRBJ2-5; TRBD2 is a possible D gene (5 bases). The CDR3 spans 15 residues. The V gene's germline CDR1 is LNHNV and CDR2 YYDKDF (reference sequence). V lost 1 base and J lost 2, with 11 bases in between. CDR3 nucleotides: TGTGCCACCAGCAGAGGCGATAGCGTACAAGAGACCCAGTACTTC. Encoded protein: CATSRGDSVQETQYF.

The rearrangement links TRBV5-1 to TRBJ1-3; tentatively, D is TRBD1 (5 bases). The CDR3 totals 15 residues. CDR1 and CDR2 from the germline V gene are SGHRS and YFSETQ. With 4 bases removed from V and 4 bases from J, the gap between germline ends came to 15 bases. CDR3 in amino acids: CASSNAQGEGNTIYF. For the CDR3, the DNA is TGCGCCAGCAGCAATGCCCAGGGTGAAGGAAACACCATATATTTT.

The chain recombines TRBV19 with TRBJ1-1; D may be TRBD1 (6 bases). The CDR3 spans 14 residues. V was pared by 4 bases and J by 5 bases, with 14 bases between. Germline CDR1 reads LNHDA; CDR2 reads SQIVND (reference sequence). This CDR3 reads CASSRQARGTEAFF. CDR3 nucleotides: TGTGCCAGTAGTAGACAGGCCCGAGGAACTGAAGCTTTCTTT.

This clone has a handful of counts. The chain couples TRBV19 to TRBJ1-5; D gene unclear. V was trimmed by 3 bases and J by 5 bases, leaving 11 bases between them. Germline V lookup: CDR1 LNHDA, CDR2 SQIVND (reference sequence). This CDR3 region has 14 residues. This CDR3 is CASSITRRDQPQHF. The CDR3 DNA reads as TGTGCCAGTAGTATTACCAGGCGGGATCAGCCCCAGCATTTT.

The gene calls are TRBV7-2 and TRBJ2-1; unclear D gene. CDR1 is SGHTA and CDR2 is FQGNSA in the germline V gene. The CDR3 contains 13 residues. V was pared by 2 bases and J by 2 bases, with 4 bases between. The CDR3 DNA reads TGTGCCAGCAGCTTAAAGACCTACAATGAGCAGTTCTTC. It yields the protein CASSLKTYNEQFF.

The chain combines TRBV5-1 with TRBJ1-1, with a tentative D call TRBD1 (5 bases). The germline V and J ends were trimmed by 0 bases and 2 bases, with 14 bases remaining between them. This CDR3 is 16 amino acids long. The V gene's germline CDR1 is SGHRS and CDR2 YFSETQ. CDR3 in DNA: TGCGCCAGCAGCTTGGACCCCTCGACAGTTAACACTGAAGCTTTCTTT. The encoded protein is CASSLDPSTVNTEAFF.

The rearrangement uses TRBV14 and TRBJ2-2; 9 bases are shared with TRBD1. V shed 4 bases, J shed 2 bases, and the junction held 5 bases outside the gene matches. The CDR3 sequence is 16 residues long. The germline CDR1 and CDR2 sequences are SGHDN and FVKESK. The CDR3 sequence is CASSRQGGSNTGELFF. DNA of the CDR3: TGTGCCAGCAGCCGACAGGGGGGTTCAAACACCGGGGAGCTGTTTTTT.

The rearrangement links TRBV7-9 to TRBJ1-4; D not certain. V lost 5 bases and J 7 bases, leaving 8 bases between the germline ends. The germline gives CDR1 SEHNR, CDR2 FQNEAQ (reference sequence). This CDR3 is 12 amino acids long. In DNA form, the CDR3 reads TGTGCCAGCAGCCTCGGGCTTGAAAAACTGTTTTTT. Amino acids: CASSLGLEKLFF.

This chain joins TRBV30 and TRBJ2-3; 8 nucleotides align to TRBD2. CDR1 is GTSNPN, CDR2 SVGIG, per germline (reference sequence). With 0 bases clipped from V and 10 bases from J, the junction kept 12 bases outside the gene matches. CDR3 length: 15 amino acids. The CDR3 here is CAWSVQGKAGGSQYF. The CDR3, as DNA: TGTGCCTGGAGTGTACAGGGAAAGGCGGGAGGATCGCAGTATTTT.

The chain links TRBV12-3 or TRBV12-4 to TRBJ2-5, with unresolved D. The germline V and J ends were trimmed by 5 bases and 5 bases, with 12 bases remaining between them. This CDR3 comprises 13 residues. CDR3 DNA sequence: TGTGCCAGCAGTCCTCCAAGCTGGGAGACCCAGTACTTC. It encodes CASSPPSWETQYF.

The chain uses TRBV30 and TRBJ1-2, with 7 bases matching TRBD1. This CDR3 comprises 14 residues. Looked up from germline, CDR1 is GTSNPN and CDR2 is SVGIG (reference sequence). V lost 1 base, J lost 7 bases, and 9 bases stayed unmatched. CDR3 DNA sequence: TGTGCCTGGAGTGCTTCCGACAGGGCTGGTGGCTACACCTTC. It is translated as CAWSASDRAGGYTF.

The genes are TRBV7-6 and TRBJ1-4; D call uncertain. From germline, CDR1 is SGHVS and CDR2 FNYEAQ. The CDR3 consists of 14 residues. V lost 6 bases and J 1 base, leaving 9 bases between the germline ends. CDR3 coding DNA: TGTGCCAGCAGGGCGGTTGGAACTAATGAAAAACTGTTTTTT. This gives the protein CASRAVGTNEKLFF.

This chain connects TRBV18 to TRBJ2-6, with 11 bases identical to TRBD1. J gave up 10 bases and V 4 bases, and 6 bases lay outside the gene matches. Germline V gives CDR1 KGHSH, CDR2 LQKENI. The CDR3 contains 15 residues. The CDR3 DNA is TGTGCCAGCTCACTGGGGACAGGGGGGTCGAACGTCCTGACTTTC. Residues: CASSLGTGGSNVLTF.